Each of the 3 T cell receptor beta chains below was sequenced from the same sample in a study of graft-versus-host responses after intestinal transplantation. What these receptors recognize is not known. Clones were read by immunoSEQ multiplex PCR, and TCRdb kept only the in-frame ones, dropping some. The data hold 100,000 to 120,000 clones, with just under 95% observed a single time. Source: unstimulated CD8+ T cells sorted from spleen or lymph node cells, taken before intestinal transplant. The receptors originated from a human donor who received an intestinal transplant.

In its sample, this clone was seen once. The CDR3 here is CASSLRSGLSSYEQYF. The DNA of the CDR3 is TGTGCCAGCAGCTTAAGATCAGGACTGAGCTCCTACGAGCAGTACTTC. The gene calls are TRBV13 and TRBJ2-7, with a tentative D call TRBD2 (5 bases). CDR1 is PRHDT, CDR2 FYEKMQ, per germline (reference sequence). The CDR3 runs 16 residues. Trimming took off 2 bases at V and 0 bases at J, with 14 bases between the two ends.

The CDR3 sequence: CASSYRVNTEAFF. The CDR3 DNA is TGTGCCAGCAGTTACAGGGTGAACACTGAAGCTTTCTTT. The chain links TRBV6-5 to TRBJ1-1; no firm D call. This CDR3 is built from 13 residues. Germline-derived CDR1 and CDR2 are MNHEY and SVGAGI. V lost 2 bases, J lost 0 bases, and 4 bases lay in between.

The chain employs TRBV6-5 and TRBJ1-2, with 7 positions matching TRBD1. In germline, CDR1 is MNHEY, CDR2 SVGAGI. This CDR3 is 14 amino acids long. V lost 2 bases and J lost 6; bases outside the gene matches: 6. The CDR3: CASSYAGQSDGYTF. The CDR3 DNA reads TGTGCCAGCAGTTACGCGGGACAGTCGGATGGCTACACCTTC.